Following are 20 T cell receptor beta chains from one sample sequenced in a study of human T cells and chemical hapten exposure (dated by TCRdb to the early 2020s). What this sample's time point label stands for: patch test 2, 6 weeks after DPC sensitization. The treatment or condition label on this specimen signifies: therapeutic diphenylcyclopropenone sensitization with weekly scalp DPC. The library was obtained by RACE. The listed sequencing device is NextSeq 500. Using fastp trimming at Q25 and MiXCR clonotype assembly, TCRdb reanalyzed the public sequencing data and kept in-frame beta chains. Rows are combined by CDR3 protein, so each entry shows the most common genes and DNA. The sample records under 100,000 distinct CDR3 sequences, roughly 10% of which are singletons. Approximately 2.5% of the sample comes from the top ten. Sequenced here: whole blood, sampled in connection with sensitization to the hapten diphenylcyclopropenone (DPC). Receptor source: a woman aged 25-40 years with alopecia areata. Some clones in this sample may be carry-over from other donors' samples.

The gene calls are TRBV12-3 or TRBV12-4 and TRBJ2-1; 8 bases map to TRBD2. This CDR3 is 13 amino acids long. The V gene end was trimmed by 5 bases and the J gene end by 8 bases; junction bases not matched to a gene: 5. CDR3 nucleotides: TGTGCCAGCAGTGAGCGGGGGCGGCATGAGCAGTTCTTC. Translation gives CASSERGRHEQFF.

This clonotype was counted ten times or more. CDR3 sequence: CASGAQRNTEAFF. DNA for the CDR3: TGTGCCAGCGGGGCGCAACGCAACACTGAAGCTTTCTTT. This sequence joins TRBV6-2 or TRBV6-3 and TRBJ1-1; perhaps TRBD1 as D (5 bases). Germline CDR1 reads MNHEY; CDR2 reads SVGEGT. This CDR3 comprises 13 residues. Trimming removed 8 bases from V and 2 bases from J, with 12 bases in between.

In its sample, this clonotype was seen many times. The rearrangement links TRBV6-5 to TRBJ1-1; weak D call: TRBD1 (6 bases). The CDR3 has 14 amino acids. CDR1 and CDR2 (germline): MNHEY, SVGAGI. V lost 5 bases to trimming and J lost 13 bases, with 23 bases between them. The chain's CDR3 is CASSTRTVSIKLFF. CDR3 DNA: TGTGCCAGCAGTACAAGGACAGTTTCCATCAAGCTTTTCTTT.

J is TRBJ2-3 and V is TRBV20-1, with 10 bases lining up with TRBD2. With 4 bases clipped from V and 0 bases from J, the junction kept 10 bases outside the gene matches. The CDR3 is 17 amino acids. Per the germline V gene, CDR1 is DFQATT and CDR2 is SNEGSKA (reference sequence). The CDR3 protein is CSATPSGGLTSTDTQYF. In DNA, the CDR3 is TGCAGTGCTACCCCTAGCGGGGGACTCACTAGCACAGATACGCAGTATTTT.

Regarding this clonotype: A much larger clone sits a single nucleotide away, making a read error possible. The chain has TRBV4-3 and TRBJ2-5; possible D gene TRBD2, 6 bases. This CDR3 comprises 15 residues. Germline V gene data show CDR1 as LGHNA and CDR2 as YSLEER. CDR3 nucleotides: TGCGCCAGCAACCAAAAGGGAGGTCGGGATGAGACCCAGTACTTC. Translating gives CASNQKGGRDETQYF.

This clonotype has more than one count but fewer than ten. The chain has TRBV28 and TRBJ1-1, with D perhaps TRBD1 (5 bases). The CDR3 consists of 16 residues. V was pared by 3 bases and J by 1 base, with 15 bases between. Looked up from germline, CDR1 is MDHEN and CDR2 is SYDVKM. This CDR3 reads CASSLDQGSKNTEAFF. For the CDR3, the DNA is TGTGCCAGCAGTTTGGATCAGGGCAGCAAGAACACTGAAGCTTTCTTT.

This clonotype has at least ten counts. The CDR3 DNA reads TGTGCCTGGAGTGTACAGGCAATCTATAATTCACCCCTCCACTTT. Amino acids: CAWSVQAIYNSPLHF. This chain uses TRBV30 with TRBJ1-6; weak D call: TRBD1 (5 bases). CDR3 length: 15 amino acids. Looked up from germline, CDR1 is GTSNPN and CDR2 is SVGIG (reference sequence). V was shortened by 0 bases and J by 3 bases, with 9 bases between the two germline ends.

The CDR3 bases are TGCGCCAGCAGCTTGACGGGGACAGTCCACAATGAGCAGTTCTTC. It is translated as CASSLTGTVHNEQFF. This sequence joins TRBV5-1 and TRBJ2-1, with 7 bases fitting TRBD1. CDR1 is SGHRS and CDR2 is YFSETQ in the germline V gene. The CDR3 is 15 amino acids. V was clipped by 1 base and J by 5 bases; unmatched bases: 6. Together with reference TRBV5-1 and TRBJ2-1, the CDR3 gives the full variable domain: KAGVTQTPRYLIKTRGQQVTLSCSPISGHRSVSWYQQTPGQGLQFLFEYFSETQRNKGNFPGRFSGRQFSNSRSEMNVSTLELGDSALYLCASSLTGTVHNEQFFGPGTRLTVL.

CDR3 region: CASSERASGRSVNEQFF. Here the CDR3 DNA reads TGTGCCAGCAGCGAAAGGGCTAGCGGGAGATCTGTGAATGAGCAGTTCTTC. The chain couples TRBV13 to TRBJ2-1; 10 bases map to TRBD2. The V segment lost 5 bases and the J segment 7 bases; nucleotides outside the gene matches: 14. The CDR3 extends over 17 amino acids. CDR1 and CDR2 from the germline V gene are PRHDT and FYEKMQ (reference sequence).

This clonotype was counted ten times or more. The gene calls are TRBV7-9 and TRBJ2-5; TRBD2 matches at 10 bases. The CDR3 totals 17 residues. V shed 6 bases, J shed 0 bases, and the junction held 10 bases outside the gene matches. Germline CDR1 and CDR2: SEHNR and FQNEAQ (reference sequence). The CDR3 here is CASSQGLAGAYQETQYF. CDR3 nucleotides: TGTGCCAGCAGTCAGGGGCTAGCGGGGGCGTACCAAGAGACCCAGTACTTC.

This clonotype was observed at least ten times. The J gene is TRBJ2-3, the V gene TRBV19; possible D gene TRBD2, 5 bases. Germline-derived CDR1 and CDR2 are LNHDA and SQIVND (reference sequence). V was trimmed by 6 bases and J by 4 bases, leaving 8 bases between them. CDR3 length equals 12 residues. The DNA of the CDR3 is TGTGCCAGTAGCGGGATTGCAGATACGCAGTATTTT. It translates to CASSGIADTQYF.

The table lists this clonotype with many counts. Because the CDR3's place on the DNA is in doubt, the DNA is left out and the CDR3 is given as listed by TCRdb. The V and J genes are TRBV12-3 or TRBV12-4 and TRBJ1-1. The CDR3 adds up to 14 amino acids, both ends counted. The CDR3 spells CASSSSRAGLFAFF.

This clonotype was observed many times. CDR3 sequence: CASSLSRGYEQYF. As DNA, the CDR3 is TGTGCCAGCAGCTTAAGCAGGGGGTACGAGCAGTACTTC. The rearrangement uses TRBV7-3 and TRBJ2-7; 7 bases map to TRBD1. CDR1 and CDR2 (germline): SGHTA, FQGTGA. V gave up 1 base and J gave up 4 bases; unmatched junction bases: 1. The CDR3 runs to 13 residues. Full variable domain (outside the CDR3, taken from reference TRBV7-3 and TRBJ2-7): GAGVSQTPSNKVTEKGKYVELRCDPISGHTALYWYRQSLGQGPEFLIYFQGTGAADDSGLPNDRFFAVRPEGSVSTLKIQRTERGDSAVYLCASSLSRGYEQYFGPGTRLTVT.

Only a few counts were recorded for this clonotype. The rearrangement uses TRBV27 and TRBJ2-5; the D gene is possibly TRBD1 (5 bases). V lost 7 bases to trimming and J lost 3 bases, with 18 bases between them. CDR1 and CDR2 (germline): MNHEY, SMNVEV (reference sequence). CDR3 length: 15 residues. CDR3 in amino acids: CASTYSGALKETQYF. CDR3 in DNA: TGTGCCAGCACCTACAGTGGGGCTCTGAAAGAGACCCAGTACTTC.

V and J are TRBV29-1 and TRBJ1-4, with D maybe TRBD1 (5 bases). The CDR3 has 15 residues. The V and J ends lost 4 bases and 8 bases respectively, with 20 bases between them. Germline loops: CDR1 SQVTM, CDR2 ANQGSEA. CDR3 nucleotides: TGCAGCGTTGCAGTAGGGGCCGAGGAGAGGGAAAAACTGTTTTTT. Translation gives CSVAVGAEEREKLFF.

Concerning this clonotype: A much larger clone differs from this one at a single base, so this may be a read error. The chain is built from TRBV11-2 and TRBJ2-1; tentatively, D is TRBD2 (6 bases). CDR1 SGHAT and CDR2 FQNNGV come from the germline V gene. The CDR3 is 15 amino acids. CDR3 amino acids: CVSSAAGPPYNEQFF. DNA of the CDR3: TGTGTCAGCAGCGCCGCGGGGCCACCCTACAATGAGCAGTTCTTC.

This clonotype was counted ten times or more. The chain links TRBV7-9 to TRBJ2-5; D is perhaps TRBD1 or TRBD2 (6 bases each). The CDR3 totals 15 residues. CDR1 and CDR2 (germline): SEHNR, FQNEAQ (reference sequence). V lost 5 bases to trimming and J lost 0 bases, with 13 bases between them. CDR3 nucleotide sequence: TGTGCCAGCAGCACAGAAGGGGGGTACCAAGAGACCCAGTACTTC. Its protein product is CASSTEGGYQETQYF. Looking up the rest from reference TRBV7-9 and TRBJ2-5 gives the full variable domain: DTGVSQNPRHKITKRGQNVTFRCDPISEHNRLYWYRQTLGQGPEFLTYFQNEAQLEKSRLLSDRFSAERPKGSFSTLEIQRTEQGDSAMYLCASSTEGGYQETQYFGPGTRLLVL.

This clonotype came up a few times. The chain has TRBV7-2 and TRBJ2-5; D is undetermined. The CDR3 has 9 amino acids. With 4 bases removed from V and 11 bases from J, the gap between germline ends came to 5 bases. Germline V gene lookup returns CDR1 SGHTA and CDR2 FQGNSA. The CDR3 DNA follows: TGTGCCAGCAGCTCGACTCAGTACTTC. Translating it yields CASSSTQYF. Complete variable domain (other parts from reference TRBV7-2 and TRBJ2-5): GAGVSQSPSNKVTEKGKDVELRCDPISGHTALYWYRQSLGQGLEFLIYFQGNSAPDKSGLPSDRFSAERTGGSVSTLTIQRTQQEDSAVYLCASSSTQYFGPGTRLLVL.

With respect to this clonotype: A much more abundant neighbour one base away suggests this may be a read error. The chain combines TRBV5-1 with TRBJ2-6, with D unresolved. CDR1 is SGHRS, CDR2 YFSETQ, per germline. This CDR3 comprises 14 residues. CDR3 sequence reads: CAGSWASGANVLTF. As DNA, the CDR3 is TGCGCCGGCAGCTGGGCCTCTGGGGCCAACGTCCTGACTTTC. The whole variable domain, remainder taken from reference TRBV5-1 and TRBJ2-6, is KAGVTQTPRYLIKTRGQQVTLSCSPISGHRSVSWYQQTPGQGLQFLFEYFSETQRNKGNFPGRFSGRQFSNSRSEMNVSTLELGDSALYLCAGSWASGANVLTFGAGSRLTVL.

This clonotype was seen only a few times. The rearrangement uses TRBV7-9 and TRBJ2-5; 9 bases match TRBD1. The CDR3 loop spans 15 amino acids. Unmatched junction bases numbered 9, after V lost 5 bases and J lost 5 bases. CDR1 and CDR2 (germline): SEHNR, FQNEAQ (reference sequence). This CDR3 is CASSPWDRVVETQYF. CDR3 bases: TGTGCCAGCAGCCCCTGGGACAGGGTGGTCGAGACCCAGTACTTC.